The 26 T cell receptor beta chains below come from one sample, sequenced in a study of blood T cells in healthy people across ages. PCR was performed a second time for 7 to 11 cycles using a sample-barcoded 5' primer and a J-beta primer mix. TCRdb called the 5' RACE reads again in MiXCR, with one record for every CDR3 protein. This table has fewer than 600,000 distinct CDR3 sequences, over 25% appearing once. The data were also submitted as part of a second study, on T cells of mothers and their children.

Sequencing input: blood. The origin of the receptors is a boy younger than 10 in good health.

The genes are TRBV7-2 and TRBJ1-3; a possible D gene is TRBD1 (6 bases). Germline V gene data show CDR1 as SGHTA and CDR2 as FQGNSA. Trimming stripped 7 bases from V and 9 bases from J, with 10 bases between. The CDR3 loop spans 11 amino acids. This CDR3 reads CASNEGGTIYF. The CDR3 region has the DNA TGTGCCAGCAATGAGGGGGGCACCATATATTTT.

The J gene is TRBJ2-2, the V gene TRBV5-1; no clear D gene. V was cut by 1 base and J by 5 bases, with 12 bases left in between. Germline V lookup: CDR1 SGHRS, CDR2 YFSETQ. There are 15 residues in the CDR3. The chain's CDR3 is CASSLIDTRTGELFF. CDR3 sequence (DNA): TGCGCCAGCAGCTTGATAGATACAAGGACCGGGGAGCTGTTTTTT.

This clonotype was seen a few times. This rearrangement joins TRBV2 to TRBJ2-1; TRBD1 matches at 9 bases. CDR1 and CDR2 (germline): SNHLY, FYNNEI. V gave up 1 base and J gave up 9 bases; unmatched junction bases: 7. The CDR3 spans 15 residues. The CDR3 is CASSEVGQGHGEQFF. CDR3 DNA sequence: TGTGCCAGCAGTGAAGTGGGACAGGGACACGGTGAGCAGTTCTTC.

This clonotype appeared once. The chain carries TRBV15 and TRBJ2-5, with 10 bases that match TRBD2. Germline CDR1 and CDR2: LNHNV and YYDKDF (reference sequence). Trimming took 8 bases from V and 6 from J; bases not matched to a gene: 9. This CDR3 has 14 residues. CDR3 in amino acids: CATYPSGSGKTQYF. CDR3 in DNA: TGTGCCACCTATCCTAGCGGGAGCGGGAAGACCCAGTACTTC.

Here the CDR3 reads CASRVSGRANYEQYF. CDR3 DNA: TGTGCCAGCAGGGTTAGCGGGAGGGCCAACTACGAGCAGTACTTC. The V gene is TRBV6-5, the J gene TRBJ2-7; 11 positions agree with TRBD2. Germline loops: CDR1 MNHEY, CDR2 SVGAGI. The CDR3 runs 15 residues. Trimming at V came to 6 bases and at J to 3 bases, leaving 7 bases not matched to a gene.

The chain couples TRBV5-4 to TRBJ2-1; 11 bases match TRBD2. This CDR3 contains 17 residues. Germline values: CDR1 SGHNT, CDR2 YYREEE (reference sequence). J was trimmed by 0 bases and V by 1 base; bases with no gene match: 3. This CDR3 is CASSLRLAGSSYNEQFF. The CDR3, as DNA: TGTGCCAGCAGCTTGAGACTAGCGGGGAGCTCCTACAATGAGCAGTTCTTC.

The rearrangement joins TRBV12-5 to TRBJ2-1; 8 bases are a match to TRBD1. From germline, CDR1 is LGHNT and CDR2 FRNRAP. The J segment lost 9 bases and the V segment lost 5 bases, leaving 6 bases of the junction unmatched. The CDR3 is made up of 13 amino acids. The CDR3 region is CASGGQGAFEQFF. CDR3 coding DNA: TGTGCTAGTGGTGGACAGGGAGCGTTTGAGCAGTTCTTC.

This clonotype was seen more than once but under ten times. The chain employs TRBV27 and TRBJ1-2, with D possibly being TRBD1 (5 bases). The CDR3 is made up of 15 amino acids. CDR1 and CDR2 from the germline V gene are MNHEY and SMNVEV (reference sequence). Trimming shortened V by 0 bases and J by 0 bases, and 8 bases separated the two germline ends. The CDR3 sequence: CASSLSAGTNYGYTF. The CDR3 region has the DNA TGTGCCAGCAGTTTATCCGCAGGGACTAACTATGGCTACACCTTC.

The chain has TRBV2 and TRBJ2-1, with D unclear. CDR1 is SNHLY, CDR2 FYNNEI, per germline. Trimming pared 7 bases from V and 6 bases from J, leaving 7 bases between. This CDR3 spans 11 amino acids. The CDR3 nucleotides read TGTGCCAGCAAGAGAGCCAATGAGCAGTTCTTC. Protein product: CASKRANEQFF.

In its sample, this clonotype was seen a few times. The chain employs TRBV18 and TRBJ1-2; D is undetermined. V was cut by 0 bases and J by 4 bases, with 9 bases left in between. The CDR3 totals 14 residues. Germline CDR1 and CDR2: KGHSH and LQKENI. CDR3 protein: CASSPPGGAYGYTF. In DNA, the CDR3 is TGTGCCAGCTCACCACCGGGAGGTGCCTATGGCTACACCTTC. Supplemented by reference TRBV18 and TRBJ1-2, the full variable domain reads NAGVMQNPRHLVRRRGQEARLRCSPMKGHSHVYWYRQLPEEGLKFMVYLQKENIIDESGMPKERFSAEFPKEGPSILRIQQVVRGDSAAYFCASSPPGGAYGYTFGSGTRLTVV.

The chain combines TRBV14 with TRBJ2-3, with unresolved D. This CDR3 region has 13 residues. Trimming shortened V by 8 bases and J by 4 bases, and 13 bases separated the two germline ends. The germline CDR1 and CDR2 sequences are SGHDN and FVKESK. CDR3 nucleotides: TGTGCCAGCGCCGCCTATGACTCAGATACGCAGTATTTT. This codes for CASAAYDSDTQYF.

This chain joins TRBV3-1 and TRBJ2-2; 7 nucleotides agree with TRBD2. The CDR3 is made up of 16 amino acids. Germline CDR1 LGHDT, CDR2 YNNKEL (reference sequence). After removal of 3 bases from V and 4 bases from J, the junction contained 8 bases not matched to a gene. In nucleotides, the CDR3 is TGTGCCAGCAGCCACCCGCGGGAGCGGCCCACCGGGGAGCTGTTTTTT. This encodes CASSHPRERPTGELFF.

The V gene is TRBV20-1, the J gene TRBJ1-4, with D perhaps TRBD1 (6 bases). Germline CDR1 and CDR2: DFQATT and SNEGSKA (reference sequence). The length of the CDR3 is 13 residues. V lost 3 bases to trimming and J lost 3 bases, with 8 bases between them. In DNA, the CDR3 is TGCAGTGCTAGTCGGACAGCTAATGAAAAACTGTTTTTT. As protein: CSASRTANEKLFF.

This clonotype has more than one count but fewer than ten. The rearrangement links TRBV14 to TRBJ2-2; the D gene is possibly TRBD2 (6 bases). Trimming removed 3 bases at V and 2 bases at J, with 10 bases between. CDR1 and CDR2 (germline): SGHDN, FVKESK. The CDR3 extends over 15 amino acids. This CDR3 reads CASSHAGLNTGELFF. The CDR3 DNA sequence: TGTGCCAGCAGCCACGCGGGACTCAACACCGGGGAGCTGTTTTTT.

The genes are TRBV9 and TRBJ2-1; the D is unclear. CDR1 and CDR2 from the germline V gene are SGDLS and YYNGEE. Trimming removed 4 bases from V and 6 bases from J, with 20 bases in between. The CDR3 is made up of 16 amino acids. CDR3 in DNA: TGTGCCAGCAGCCTCTCCGGAGCCCTGACCACCAATGAGCAGTTCTTC. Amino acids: CASSLSGALTTNEQFF.

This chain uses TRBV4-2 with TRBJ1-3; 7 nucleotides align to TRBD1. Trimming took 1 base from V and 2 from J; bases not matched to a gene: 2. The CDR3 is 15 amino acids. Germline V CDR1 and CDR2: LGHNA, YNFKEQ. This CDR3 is CASSQGQGPGNTIYF. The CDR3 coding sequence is TGTGCCAGCAGCCAAGGACAGGGACCTGGAAACACCATATATTTT.

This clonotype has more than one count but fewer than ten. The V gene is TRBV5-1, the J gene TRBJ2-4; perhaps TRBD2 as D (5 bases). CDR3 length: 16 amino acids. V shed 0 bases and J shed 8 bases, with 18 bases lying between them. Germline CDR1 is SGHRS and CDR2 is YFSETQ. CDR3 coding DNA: TGCGCCAGCAGCTTGGACGGACTGGCGGGTGGGGACATTCAGTACTTC. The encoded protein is CASSLDGLAGGDIQYF.

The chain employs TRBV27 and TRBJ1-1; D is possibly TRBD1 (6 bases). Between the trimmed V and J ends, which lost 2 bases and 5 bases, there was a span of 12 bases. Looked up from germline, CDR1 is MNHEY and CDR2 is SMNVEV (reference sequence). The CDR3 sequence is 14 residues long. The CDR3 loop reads CASSLGRGFTEAFF. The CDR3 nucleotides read TGTGCCAGCAGTTTAGGCAGGGGATTTACTGAAGCTTTCTTT.

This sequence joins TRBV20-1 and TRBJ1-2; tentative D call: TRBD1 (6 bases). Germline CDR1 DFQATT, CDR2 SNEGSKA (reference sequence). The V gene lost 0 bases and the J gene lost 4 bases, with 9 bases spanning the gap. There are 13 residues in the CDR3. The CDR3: CSARERTAYGYTF. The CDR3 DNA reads TGCAGTGCTAGAGAACGGACAGCCTATGGCTACACCTTC.

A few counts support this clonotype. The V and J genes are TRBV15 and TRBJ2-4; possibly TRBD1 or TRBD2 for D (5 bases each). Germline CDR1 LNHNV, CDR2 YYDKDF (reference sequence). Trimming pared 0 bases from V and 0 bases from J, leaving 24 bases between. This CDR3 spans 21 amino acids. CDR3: CATSREFGASGSYLAKNIQYF. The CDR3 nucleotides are TGTGCCACCAGCAGAGAATTCGGGGCTTCGGGCTCCTATCTAGCCAAAAACATTCAGTACTTC. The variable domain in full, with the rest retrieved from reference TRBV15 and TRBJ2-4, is DAMVIQNPRYQVTQFGKPVTLSCSQTLNHNVMYWYQQKSSQAPKLLFHYYDKDFNNEADTPDNFQSRRPNTSFCFLDIRSPGLGDTAMYLCATSREFGASGSYLAKNIQYFGAGTRLSVL.

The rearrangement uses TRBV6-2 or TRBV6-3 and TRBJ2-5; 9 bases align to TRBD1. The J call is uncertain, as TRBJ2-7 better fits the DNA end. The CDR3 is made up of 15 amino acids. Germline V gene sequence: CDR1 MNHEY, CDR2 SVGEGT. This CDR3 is CASSPGTGFTYEQYF. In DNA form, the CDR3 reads TGTGCCAGCAGCCCCGGGACAGGGTTTACCTACGAGCAGTACTTC.

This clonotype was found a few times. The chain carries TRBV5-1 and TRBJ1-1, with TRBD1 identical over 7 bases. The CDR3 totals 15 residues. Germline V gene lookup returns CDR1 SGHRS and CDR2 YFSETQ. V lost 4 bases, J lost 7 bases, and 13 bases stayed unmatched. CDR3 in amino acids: CASSPGGRLDIEAFF. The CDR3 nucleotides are TGCGCCAGCAGCCCAGGGGGGCGATTGGACATTGAAGCTTTCTTT.

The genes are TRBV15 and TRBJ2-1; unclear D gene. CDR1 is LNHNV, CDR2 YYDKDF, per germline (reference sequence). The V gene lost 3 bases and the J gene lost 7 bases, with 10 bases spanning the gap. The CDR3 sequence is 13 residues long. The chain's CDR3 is CATSRSLGNEQFF. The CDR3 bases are TGTGCCACCAGCAGGTCCCTAGGGAATGAGCAGTTCTTC.

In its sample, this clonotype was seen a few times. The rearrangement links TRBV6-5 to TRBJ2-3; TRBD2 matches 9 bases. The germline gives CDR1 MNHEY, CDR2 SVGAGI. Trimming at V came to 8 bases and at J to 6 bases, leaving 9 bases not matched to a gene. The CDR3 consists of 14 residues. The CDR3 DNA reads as TGTGCCAGCTGGGCGCTAGCGGGACCGGATACGCAGTATTTT. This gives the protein CASWALAGPDTQYF.

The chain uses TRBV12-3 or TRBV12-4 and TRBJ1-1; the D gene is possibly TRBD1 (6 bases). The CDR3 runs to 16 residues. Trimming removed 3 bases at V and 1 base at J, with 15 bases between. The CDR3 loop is CASSLGLGGENTEAFF. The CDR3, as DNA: TGTGCCAGCAGTTTGGGACTGGGGGGCGAGAACACTGAAGCTTTCTTT.

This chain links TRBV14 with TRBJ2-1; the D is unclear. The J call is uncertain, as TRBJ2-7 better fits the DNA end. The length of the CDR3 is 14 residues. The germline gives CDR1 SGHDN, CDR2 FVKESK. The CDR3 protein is CASSMSEITHEQYF. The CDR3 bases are TGTGCCAGCAGCATGTCAGAGATCACCCACGAGCAGTACTTC.